Shown below are 18 T cell receptor beta chains from a single sample sequenced in a study of molecular identifiers for immune sequencing clone quantification. Using its own MiXCR run on the PCR reads, TCRdb lists one record per CDR3 protein. Of about 640,000 distinct CDR3 sequences in the sample, 20% were seen once. What was sequenced was naive CD8+ T cells from blood, with Jurkat cell RNA spiked in. Subset reported: FACS-sorted CD8+CD4-CCR7+CD45RA+ naive T cells. The source is a human donor in good health. Some libraries in this study had Jurkat cell RNA spiked in.

This clonotype was detected many times. The V and J genes are TRBV4-2 and TRBJ2-3; D uncertain. Germline loops: CDR1 LGHNA, CDR2 YNFKEQ. Trimming stripped 0 bases from V and 2 bases from J, with 9 bases between. The CDR3 extends over 15 amino acids. The CDR3 reads CASSQDTAVTDTQYF. The CDR3 nucleotides are TGTGCCAGCAGCCAAGATACTGCAGTCACAGATACGCAGTATTTT.

This clonotype was detected ten times or more. The chain recombines TRBV20-1 with TRBJ1-1; D gene unclear. There are 16 residues in the CDR3. V was trimmed by 0 bases and J by 0 bases, leaving 14 bases between them. Germline values: CDR1 DFQATT, CDR2 SNEGSKA (reference sequence). As DNA, the CDR3 is TGCAGTGCTAGAGATCCCGCGGACTATTTGAACACTGAAGCTTTCTTT. It codes for CSARDPADYLNTEAFF.

On this clonotype: A much larger clonotype is one base distant, so this may be a read error. The chain combines TRBV15 with TRBJ1-5; D remains ambiguous. Trimming pared 6 bases from V and 2 bases from J, leaving 14 bases between. This CDR3 is built from 15 residues. The germline V gene has CDR1 LNHNV and CDR2 YYDKDF (reference sequence). CDR3 sequence: CATRQDAGGNQPQHF. CDR3 bases: TGTGCCACCAGGCAAGACGCGGGTGGCAATCAGCCCCAGCATTTT. Full variable domain (remainder filled in from reference TRBV15 and TRBJ1-5): DAMVIQNPRYQVTQFGKPVTLSCSQTLNHNVMYWYQQKSSQAPKLLFHYYDKDFNNEADTPDNFQSRRPNTSFCFLDIRSPGLGDTAMYLCATRQDAGGNQPQHFGDGTRLSIL.

On this clonotype itself: An end of the junction does not agree with germline; a read error may underlie this. The chain employs TRBV10-3 and TRBJ1-1; D is perhaps TRBD1 (5 bases). CDR1 is ENHRY, CDR2 SYGVKD, per germline. The CDR3 contains 16 residues. The CDR3 nucleotides are TGTGCCATCAGTGAGTGGGAGGGGCCCCTGAACACTGAAACTTTCTTT. Amino acids: CAISEWEGPLNTETFF.

Concerning this clonotype: A much larger clonotype is one base distant, so this may be a read error. The chain employs TRBV9 and TRBJ2-3; possibly TRBD1 for D (5 bases). The CDR3 is 16 residues long. Germline CDR1 and CDR2: SGDLS and YYNGEE. The CDR3 region is CASSVAGSPTTGTQYF. DNA of the CDR3: TGTGCCAGCAGCGTGGCCGGGTCCCCAACCACAGGTACGCAGTATTTT.

This clonotype has ten or more counts. The rearrangement joins TRBV6-5 to TRBJ2-7, with a weak D call TRBD2 (6 bases). V shed 2 bases and J shed 6 bases, with 14 bases lying between them. The CDR3 runs 14 residues. The germline CDR1 and CDR2 sequences are MNHEY and SVGAGI. CDR3 residues: CASSYDVAGREQYF. DNA of the CDR3: TGTGCCAGCAGTTACGATGTTGCGGGACGCGAGCAGTACTTC.

This clonotype was detected only a few times. This sequence joins TRBV27 and TRBJ2-3; tentative D call: TRBD2 (5 bases). V was pared by 5 bases and J by 4 bases, with 13 bases between. The CDR3 totals 14 residues. Germline V gives CDR1 MNHEY, CDR2 SMNVEV (reference sequence). This chain's CDR3 is CASSRKEGPDTQYF. The CDR3 bases are TGTGCCAGCAGTAGAAAAGAGGGCCCAGATACGCAGTATTTT.

This clonotype was recorded at least ten times. This sequence joins TRBV5-4 and TRBJ2-7, with TRBD2 as a possible D gene (6 bases). The CDR3 runs to 16 residues. The V gene's germline CDR1 is SGHNT and CDR2 YYREEE (reference sequence). V gave up 0 bases and J gave up 3 bases, with 16 bases separating them. This CDR3 is CASSLDGGVSLYEQYF. The CDR3 region has the DNA TGTGCCAGCAGCTTGGATGGAGGGGTAAGCCTCTACGAGCAGTACTTC.

In its sample, this clonotype was seen many times. The chain is built from TRBV4-3 and TRBJ2-7; D tentatively reads TRBD1 or TRBD2 (5 bases each). The CDR3 loop spans 15 amino acids. V lost 1 base to trimming and J lost 2 bases, with 12 bases between them. The germline gives CDR1 LGHNA, CDR2 YSLEER. The CDR3 DNA sequence: TGCGCCAGCAGCCAAGGGGACCGGAGTCCCTACGAGCAGTACTTC. Its protein product is CASSQGDRSPYEQYF.

There are many counts of this clonotype. The J gene is TRBJ2-5, the V gene TRBV19, with D tentatively TRBD1 (6 bases). V was clipped by 6 bases and J by 3 bases, with 11 bases between them. The CDR3 extends over 13 amino acids. CDR1 is LNHDA, CDR2 SQIVND, per germline (reference sequence). Here the CDR3 reads CASRDRTEETQYF. Written as DNA, the CDR3 is TGTGCCAGTAGAGACCGGACAGAAGAGACCCAGTACTTC.

Comment on this clonotype: Germline is not matched at one junction end, which may reflect a read error. CDR3 sequence: CASSPQSGATEALF. The DNA for the CDR3 is TGTGCCAGCAGTCCGCAATCAGGGGCCACTGAAGCTCTCTTT. This chain uses TRBV12-3 or TRBV12-4 with TRBJ1-1, with D possibly being TRBD1 (6 bases). The CDR3 covers 14 residues.

This clonotype was detected ten times or more. The chain couples TRBV30 to TRBJ2-3; D is unclear. The CDR3 runs 15 residues. V was shortened by 4 bases and J by 0 bases, with 14 bases between the two germline ends. Per the germline V gene, CDR1 is GTSNPN and CDR2 is SVGIG (reference sequence). The CDR3 sequence: CAWTVISTSTDTQYF. The CDR3 DNA reads TGTGCCTGGACTGTAATCAGCACTAGCACAGATACGCAGTATTTT.

On this clonotype: Possible read error: a much larger clone is one base away. V is TRBV19 and J is TRBJ2-7, with D unresolved. The V and J ends lost 2 bases and 2 bases respectively, with 10 bases between them. CDR3 length equals 14 residues. CDR1 is LNHDA, CDR2 SQIVND, per germline (reference sequence). As DNA, the CDR3 is TGTGCCAGTAGTATACCTAACGCACCCTACGAGCAGTACTTC. It specifies CASSIPNAPYEQYF.

This clonotype showed up many times. The chain combines TRBV5-4 with TRBJ1-1; D may be TRBD1 (5 bases). V was clipped by 5 bases and J by 5 bases, with 19 bases between them. Germline CDR1 reads SGHNT; CDR2 reads YYREEE (reference sequence). The CDR3 has 15 amino acids. The DNA of the CDR3 is TGTGCCAGCAGTATTGGGGGGGTAGTTGGGACTGAAGCTTTCTTT. This codes for CASSIGGVVGTEAFF. The entire variable domain, with the rest obtained from reference TRBV5-4 and TRBJ1-1, is as follows: ETGVTQSPTHLIKTRGQQVTLRCSSQSGHNTVSWYQQALGQGPQFIFQYYREEENGRGNFPPRFSGLQFPNYSSELNVNALELDDSALYLCASSIGGVVGTEAFFGQGTRLTVV.

This clonotype was detected many times. V gene TRBV6-5 combines with J gene TRBJ1-1; no clear D. Germline CDR1 is MNHEY and CDR2 is SVGAGI. Trimming took off 6 bases at V and 3 bases at J, with 23 bases between the two ends. This CDR3 is built from 17 residues. CDR3 nucleotides: TGTGCCAGCAGGGTTACTCCGGGCGGGAGGGCTTACACTGAAGCTTTCTTT. This sequence encodes CASRVTPGGRAYTEAFF.

This clonotype was recorded many times. The chain employs TRBV27 and TRBJ1-5; possible D gene TRBD1, 6 bases. V lost 8 bases to trimming and J lost 2 bases, with 10 bases between them. CDR1 MNHEY and CDR2 SMNVEV come from the germline V gene (reference sequence). The CDR3 contains 13 residues. This CDR3 reads CASRDRRNQPQHF. CDR3 nucleotide sequence: TGTGCCAGCCGAGACAGGCGCAATCAGCCCCAGCATTTT.

In regard to this clonotype: Possible read error: a much larger clone is one base away. The chain combines TRBV9 with TRBJ2-1; D may match TRBD1 or TRBD2 (5 bases each). CDR3 length equals 16 residues. Per the germline V gene, CDR1 is SGDLS and CDR2 is YYNGEE. The CDR3 loop is CAGSPTTGTQYNEQFF. The CDR3 coding sequence is TGTGCCGGCAGCCCAACCACCGGGACCCAGTACAATGAGCAGTTCTTC.

The CDR3 coding sequence is TGCGCCAGCAGCCAATGGGACACTTACACCGGGGAGCTGTTTTTT. As protein: CASSQWDTYTGELFF. This chain uses TRBV4-3 with TRBJ2-2; D might be TRBD1 (6 bases). This CDR3 spans 15 amino acids. Trimming took 2 bases from V and 3 from J, leaving 10 bases between them. Germline CDR1 and CDR2: LGHNA and YSLEER.